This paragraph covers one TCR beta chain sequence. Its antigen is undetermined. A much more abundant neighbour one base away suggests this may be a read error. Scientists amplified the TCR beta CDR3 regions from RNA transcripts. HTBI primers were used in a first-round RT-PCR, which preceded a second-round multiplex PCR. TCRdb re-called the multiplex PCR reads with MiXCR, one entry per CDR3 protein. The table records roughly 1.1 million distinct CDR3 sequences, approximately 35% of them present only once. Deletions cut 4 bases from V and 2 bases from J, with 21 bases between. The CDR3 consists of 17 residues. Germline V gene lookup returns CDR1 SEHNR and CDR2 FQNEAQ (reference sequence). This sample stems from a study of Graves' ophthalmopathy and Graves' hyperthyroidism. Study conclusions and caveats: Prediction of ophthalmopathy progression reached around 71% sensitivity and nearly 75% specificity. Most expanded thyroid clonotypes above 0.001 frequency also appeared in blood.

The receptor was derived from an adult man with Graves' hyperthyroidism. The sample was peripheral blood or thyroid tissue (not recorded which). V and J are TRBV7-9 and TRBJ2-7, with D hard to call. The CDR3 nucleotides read TGTGCCAGCAGCTCGAAACCACCCGGGTCCACCGCCTACGAGCAGTACTTC. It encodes CASSSKPPGSTAYEQYF. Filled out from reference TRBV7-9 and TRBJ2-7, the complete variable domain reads DTGVSQNPRHKITKRGQNVTFRCDPISEHNRLYWYRQTLGQGPEFLTYFQNEAQLEKSRLLSDRFSAERPKGSFSTLEIQRTEQGDSAMYLCASSSKPPGSTAYEQYFGPGTRLTVT.